Here is one TCR beta chain with its context. What it binds is not known. This record belongs to a study of T-cell memory formation after mild COVID-19. The wider study: Largely donor-specific TCR clusters were found. Notes on the study in general: Confirmation was lacking for SARS-CoV-2 specificity of second-wave clones that peaked on day 37. Clones that contracted from day 15 to 85 had balanced CD4/CD8; later expanders were CD4+ biased.

The J segment lost 6 bases and the V segment lost 0 bases, leaving 14 bases of the junction unmatched. Germline CDR1 is MGHRA and CDR2 is YSYEKL. CDR3 length: 18 amino acids. TCRalpha and TCRbeta libraries used 5'RACE with constant-segment primers and UMIs. Via MiXCR, TCRdb re-called the 5' RACE reads, giving one row per CDR3 protein. The table has about 400,000 distinct CDR3 sequences, roughly 24% seen once. This TCR came from an adult woman who had mild COVID-19 (a few samples of this study predate the infection). Cell type and time point are not known. Source material: PBMCs or a T cell subset sorted from them (not recorded which). V is TRBV4-1 and J is TRBJ2-7; TRBD1 matches at 10 bases. CDR3 bases: TGCGCCAGCAGCCAAGATGGCCCGGGAAGGGACAGGGGTGCCGAGCAGTACTTC. It specifies CASSQDGPGRDRGAEQYF.